One and the same sample provided the 28 T cell receptor beta chains below, sequenced in a study of Graves' ophthalmopathy and Graves' hyperthyroidism. Amplified material comprised TCR beta CDR3 regions derived from RNA transcripts. RT-PCR in the first round used HTBI primers; a second-round multiplex PCR followed. TCRdb reprocessed the multiplex PCR reads via MiXCR and lists one record per CDR3 protein. Here the sample spans about 220,000 distinct CDR3 sequences, roughly 21% being singletons. The sequencing input was peripheral blood. These receptors came from a woman in her 50s with Graves' ophthalmopathy.

This clonotype was detected ten times or more. The DNA of the CDR3 is TGTGCCAGCAGCCCGAGACTAGCGGGCGAGCAGTACTTC. This codes for CASSPRLAGEQYF. V and J are TRBV7-2 and TRBJ2-7; 10 bases line up with TRBD2. CDR1 and CDR2 from the germline V gene are SGHTA and FQGNSA. J was trimmed by 6 bases and V by 5 bases; bases with no gene match: 4. The CDR3 extends over 13 amino acids.

This clonotype was observed at least ten times. The genes are TRBV6-5 and TRBJ1-2; 7 nucleotides line up with TRBD1. V shed 5 bases and J 8 bases; nucleotides not matched to a gene: 11. The CDR3 has 14 residues. Germline V CDR1 and CDR2: MNHEY, SVGAGI. The CDR3 DNA reads as TGTGCCAGCAGTAGACAGGGAGGAACTGGGGGCTACACCTTC. This sequence encodes CASSRQGGTGGYTF.

The V gene is TRBV11-2, the J gene TRBJ2-3, with 7 bases matching TRBD2. CDR3 length equals 14 residues. With V trimmed by 5 bases and J by 5 bases, 7 bases remained unmatched. CDR1 and CDR2 from the germline V gene are SGHAT and FQNNGV. DNA of the CDR3: TGTGCCAGCAGCCTCCGGGGCGGGGGAGATACGCAGTATTTT. Its translation is CASSLRGGGDTQYF.

The sample holds many counts of this clonotype. J is TRBJ2-7 and V is TRBV7-9, with D perhaps TRBD2 (6 bases). The germline CDR1 and CDR2 sequences are SEHNR and FQNEAQ (reference sequence). Between the trimmed V and J ends, which lost 0 bases and 5 bases, there was a span of 11 bases. This CDR3 spans 14 amino acids. The CDR3 sequence: CASSLAGGFHEQYF. The DNA of the CDR3 is TGTGCCAGCAGCTTAGCGGGAGGTTTCCACGAGCAGTACTTC.

This clonotype came up many times. V and J are TRBV19 and TRBJ1-4; TRBD1 matches 7 bases. CDR3 length: 14 residues. Germline V lookup: CDR1 LNHDA, CDR2 SQIVND (reference sequence). J lost 1 base, V lost 5 bases, and 1 base had no gene match. This CDR3 is CASSWDRTNEKLFF. The CDR3 bases are TGTGCCAGTAGTTGGGACAGAACTAATGAAAAACTGTTTTTT.

This clonotype was seen repeatedly, ten times or more. V usage is TRBV27 and J usage is TRBJ2-7; TRBD1 agrees at 7 bases. CDR1 is MNHEY, CDR2 SMNVEV, per germline (reference sequence). CDR3 length equals 15 residues. The V and J ends lost 6 bases and 3 bases, in that order; junction bases with no gene match: 11. CDR3 in amino acids: CASRAGQVAYYEQYF. As DNA, the CDR3 is TGTGCCAGCAGGGCCGGACAGGTGGCCTACTACGAGCAGTACTTC.

The chain recombines TRBV4-3 with TRBJ2-2; the match to TRBD2 covers 13 bases. Trimming removed 3 bases from V and 5 bases from J; junction bases left unmatched: 15. The CDR3 consists of 20 residues. CDR1 is LGHNA and CDR2 is YSLEER in the germline V gene. The chain's CDR3 is CASSHKIQLAGGPATGELFF. The CDR3 region has the DNA TGCGCCAGCAGCCACAAGATCCAACTAGCGGGAGGGCCTGCGACCGGGGAGCTGTTTTTT.

This clonotype was counted at least ten times. The rearrangement joins TRBV10-3 to TRBJ2-3, with TRBD2 matching 9 bases. The germline V gene encodes CDR1 ENHRY and CDR2 SYGVKD. V lost 3 bases to trimming and J lost 0 bases; unmatched junction nucleotides: 7. The CDR3 contains 17 residues. The CDR3 nucleotides are TGTGCCATCAGTGATGGAGCGGGAGGCCCTAGCACAGATACGCAGTATTTT. Protein: CAISDGAGGPSTDTQYF.

This clonotype came up many times. The V gene is TRBV30, the J gene TRBJ1-2; 8 bases agree with TRBD1. Germline CDR1 GTSNPN, CDR2 SVGIG (reference sequence). The junction had 7 bases not matched to a gene; V was cut back by 5 bases and J by 2 bases. The CDR3 consists of 14 residues. The DNA for the CDR3 is TGTGCCTGGGACAGGGGCCAGCTAAACTATGGCTACACCTTC. This codes for CAWDRGQLNYGYTF.

This chain links TRBV28 with TRBJ2-5, with D uncertain. Germline V gene lookup returns CDR1 MDHEN and CDR2 SYDVKM. V dropped 4 bases and J dropped 5 bases, with 8 bases sitting between them. This CDR3 comprises 12 residues. The CDR3 DNA follows: TGTGCCAGCAGTTCGATCATTGAGACCCAGTACTTC. Amino acids: CASSSIIETQYF. The variable domain in full, completed from reference TRBV28 and TRBJ2-5, reads DVKVTQSSRYLVKRTGEKVFLECVQDMDHENMFWYRQDPGLGLRLIYFSYDVKMKEKGDIPEGYSVSREKKERFSLILESASTNQTSMYLCASSSIIETQYFGPGTRLLVL.

The chain is built from TRBV2 and TRBJ2-5; TRBD2 might be the D (6 bases). The CDR3 runs 15 residues. Trimming removed 5 bases at V and 6 bases at J, with 19 bases between. Germline lookup yields CDR1 SNHLY and CDR2 FYNNEI. The CDR3 region has the DNA TGTGCCAGCAGTTTCGGAGGGACGGGGAAAAAGACCCAGTACTTC. Translation gives CASSFGGTGKKTQYF.

This clonotype has ten or more counts. This chain joins TRBV24-1 and TRBJ2-4; D is ambiguous. The CDR3 is made up of 13 amino acids. The V gene lost 9 bases and the J gene lost 0 bases, with 8 bases spanning the gap. Germline V gene lookup returns CDR1 KGHDR and CDR2 SFDVKD. The CDR3 sequence: CATGRRAKNIQYF. CDR3 nucleotides: TGTGCCACCGGCAGGAGAGCCAAAAACATTCAGTACTTC.

This clonotype has at least ten counts. The V gene is TRBV2, the J gene TRBJ2-4; the match to TRBD1 covers 7 bases. The CDR3 sequence is 13 residues long. Germline V gene lookup returns CDR1 SNHLY and CDR2 FYNNEI. After removal of 5 bases from V and 8 bases from J, the junction contained 6 bases not matched to a gene. DNA for the CDR3: TGTGCCAGCAGTAGGAACAGGGGTCACATTCAGTACTTC. This codes for CASSRNRGHIQYF.

The rearrangement uses TRBV28 and TRBJ1-1; D uncertain. The germline V gene has CDR1 MDHEN and CDR2 SYDVKM. V lost 10 bases to trimming and J lost 4 bases, with 16 bases between them. This CDR3 has 13 amino acids. The CDR3 sequence: CATKTGRVTEAFF. Here the CDR3 DNA reads TGTGCCACCAAGACTGGGAGGGTCACTGAAGCTTTCTTT. Using reference TRBV28 and TRBJ1-1 for the parts outside the CDR3, the full variable domain is DVKVTQSSRYLVKRTGEKVFLECVQDMDHENMFWYRQDPGLGLRLIYFSYDVKMKEKGDIPEGYSVSREKKERFSLILESASTNQTSMYLCATKTGRVTEAFFGQGTRLTVV.

This clonotype has ten or more counts. The rearrangement links TRBV4-2 to TRBJ2-2; 7 nucleotides agree with TRBD2. Unmatched junction bases numbered 4, after V lost 4 bases and J lost 2 bases. CDR1 LGHNA and CDR2 YNFKEQ come from the germline V gene. The CDR3 loop spans 15 amino acids. CDR3 residues: CASSPGLSNTGELFF. CDR3 nucleotides: TGTGCCAGCAGCCCGGGACTAAGTAACACCGGGGAGCTGTTTTTT.

This clonotype was seen a single time. V gene TRBV18 combines with J gene TRBJ2-7, with 11 positions matching TRBD1. This CDR3 comprises 15 residues. Germline CDR1 and CDR2: KGHSH and LQKENI. Losses at the gene ends were 5 bases for V and 3 bases for J; bases not matched to a gene: 6. CDR3 in amino acids: CASSTGGQGVYEQYF. In nucleotides, the CDR3 is TGTGCCAGCTCAACGGGGGGACAGGGGGTCTACGAGCAGTACTTC.

The chain is built from TRBV13 and TRBJ2-7; D call uncertain. The CDR3 has 15 amino acids. V lost 7 bases, J lost 2 bases, and 18 bases lay in between. Germline V lookup: CDR1 PRHDT, CDR2 FYEKMQ (reference sequence). DNA of the CDR3: TGTGCCAGCAATGCCCCGATTACGAGACCCTACGAGCAGTACTTC. Translated: CASNAPITRPYEQYF.

The genes are TRBV6-1 and TRBJ2-7; 7 bases match TRBD2. The V and J ends lost 0 bases and 4 bases, in that order; junction bases with no gene match: 6. The CDR3 sequence is 15 residues long. The germline V gene encodes CDR1 MNHNS and CDR2 SASEGT. The CDR3 protein is CASSEARGSSYEQYF. CDR3 bases: TGTGCCAGCAGTGAAGCGCGCGGGAGCTCTTACGAGCAGTACTTC.

This clonotype has a handful of counts. This chain links TRBV6-2 or TRBV6-3 with TRBJ1-5; TRBD1 aligns across 8 bases. CDR3 size: 18 residues. Germline lookup yields CDR1 MNHEY and CDR2 SVGEGT. The J segment lost 0 bases and the V segment lost 2 bases, leaving 9 bases of the junction unmatched. For the CDR3, the DNA is TGTGCCAGCAGTTACGTGGGGGGGACAGGTTTTAGCAATCAGCCCCAGCATTTT. Translating gives CASSYVGGTGFSNQPQHF.

This clonotype was counted many times. The CDR3 DNA follows: TGTGCCAGCAGTCCATCCTGGGGGGTAGCGGGGAACACCGGGGAGCTGTTTTTT. Translated: CASSPSWGVAGNTGELFF. The gene calls are TRBV12-3 or TRBV12-4 and TRBJ2-2; 7 bases are shared with TRBD2. This CDR3 has 18 residues. The V and J ends lost 5 bases and 1 base, in that order; junction bases with no gene match: 13.

The V and J genes are TRBV28 and TRBJ2-5, with D perhaps TRBD1 (5 bases). This CDR3 region has 15 residues. Trimming took off 1 base at V and 5 bases at J, with 14 bases between the two ends. Germline V gives CDR1 MDHEN, CDR2 SYDVKM. CDR3 sequence reads: CASSLFAGQLETQYF. As DNA, the CDR3 is TGTGCCAGCAGTTTATTCGCAGGGCAGTTGGAGACCCAGTACTTC.

V usage is TRBV11-1 and J usage is TRBJ1-3, with 7 bases fitting TRBD1. CDR1 is SGHAT and CDR2 is FQDESV in the germline V gene (reference sequence). Losses at the gene ends were 4 bases for V and 0 bases for J; bases not matched to a gene: 6. This CDR3 is built from 16 residues. The CDR3 DNA reads TGTGCCAGCAGCTCCCCTGGACAGGTCTCTGGAAACACCATATATTTT. It is translated as CASSSPGQVSGNTIYF.

Details on this clonotype: This sequence may be a read error, since a much larger clone differs from it by one base. The chain uses TRBV2 and TRBJ2-5, with D perhaps matching TRBD1 or TRBD2 (5 bases each). The CDR3 extends over 15 amino acids. The germline CDR1 and CDR2 sequences are SNHLY and FYNNEI. V was shortened by 0 bases and J by 4 bases, with 12 bases between the two germline ends. CDR3 nucleotide sequence: TGTGCCAGCAGTGAAGCTGGGGGTTATGGAGAGACCCAGTACTTC. Its protein is CASSEAGGYGETQYF.

This clonotype appeared many times. The CDR3 loop is CASTDSLEQYF. The CDR3 coding sequence is TGTGCCAGCACGGATAGCCTCGAGCAGTACTTC. The rearrangement joins TRBV7-9 to TRBJ2-7; D remains unclear. The germline V gene encodes CDR1 SEHNR and CDR2 FQNEAQ (reference sequence). The CDR3 has 11 amino acids. V was clipped by 7 bases and J by 6 bases, with 10 bases between them.

The table lists this clonotype with many counts. J is TRBJ1-5 and V is TRBV2, with D perhaps matching TRBD1 (5 bases). Germline values: CDR1 SNHLY, CDR2 FYNNEI. CDR3 length equals 16 residues. The V and J ends lost 1 base and 1 base respectively, with 11 bases between them. CDR3 loop: CASSEGGRRSNQPQHF. CDR3 DNA: TGTGCCAGCAGTGAAGGGGGCCGGCGGAGCAATCAGCCCCAGCATTTT.

There are many counts of this clonotype. The chain joins TRBV30 to TRBJ2-4, with D perhaps TRBD2 (7 bases). V lost 2 bases to trimming and J lost 5 bases, with 13 bases between them. Germline V gene lookup returns CDR1 GTSNPN and CDR2 SVGIG (reference sequence). The CDR3 is 14 residues long. Here the CDR3 reads CAWSREGVENIQYF. The CDR3 DNA follows: TGTGCCTGGAGTAGGGAGGGGGTCGAAAACATTCAGTACTTC.

This clonotype came up many times. The V and J genes are TRBV29-1 and TRBJ2-2, with 13 bases identical to TRBD2. The CDR3 extends over 13 amino acids. J gave up 5 bases and V 7 bases, and 1 base lay outside the gene matches. Germline CDR1 is SQVTM and CDR2 is ANQGSEA. The CDR3 DNA is TGCAGCGCGGGACTAGCGGGGACCGGGGAGCTGTTTTTT. This translates into CSAGLAGTGELFF.

This chain links TRBV19 with TRBJ1-1; no reliable D call. Germline V gives CDR1 LNHDA, CDR2 SQIVND (reference sequence). Trimming stripped 10 bases from V and 0 bases from J, with 9 bases between. There are 12 residues in the CDR3. CDR3 residues: CATGGMNTEAFF. CDR3 nucleotides: TGTGCCACCGGAGGGATGAACACTGAAGCTTTCTTT.